One and the same sample provided the 24 T cell receptor beta chains below, sequenced in a study of cytomegalovirus exposure and HLA in healthy donors. With 60 Vbeta and 13 Jbeta primers, the PCR was carried out. Generated by immunoSEQ multiplex PCR, the TCRdb table keeps only in-frame clones and is missing some. The table records around 67,000 clones, 80% to 90% of them present only once. Specimen: PBMCs. Receptors were obtained from a woman in her 30s in good health and CMV-seropositive.

The chain joins TRBV5-1 to TRBJ2-3, with a tentative D call TRBD2 (6 bases). Trimming removed 0 bases at V and 5 bases at J, with 10 bases between. The germline gives CDR1 SGHRS, CDR2 YFSETQ. The CDR3 totals 14 residues. The CDR3 loop reads CASSLGREIDTQYF. The CDR3 DNA reads as TGCGCCAGCAGCTTGGGACGGGAGATAGATACGCAGTATTTT. The full variable domain, with the rest looked up from reference TRBV5-1 and TRBJ2-3, is KAGVTQTPRYLIKTRGQQVTLSCSPISGHRSVSWYQQTPGQGLQFLFEYFSETQRNKGNFPGRFSGRQFSNSRSEMNVSTLELGDSALYLCASSLGREIDTQYFGPGTRLTVL.

The chain links TRBV18 to TRBJ2-2; tentatively, D is TRBD2 (6 bases). In germline, CDR1 is KGHSH, CDR2 LQKENI. The CDR3 runs to 16 residues. V was shortened by 2 bases and J by 0 bases, with 10 bases between the two germline ends. CDR3: CASSPFGGTNTGELFF. The CDR3 nucleotides are TGTGCCAGCTCACCATTTGGCGGGACGAACACCGGGGAGCTGTTTTTT. Combining the CDR3 with reference TRBV18 and TRBJ2-2 gives the whole variable domain NAGVMQNPRHLVRRRGQEARLRCSPMKGHSHVYWYRQLPEEGLKFMVYLQKENIIDESGMPKERFSAEFPKEGPSILRIQQVVRGDSAAYFCASSPFGGTNTGELFFGEGSRLTVL.

The chain carries TRBV9 and TRBJ2-2; 8 bases are a match to TRBD2. Germline-derived CDR1 and CDR2 are SGDLS and YYNGEE. The CDR3 is 18 amino acids. The ends lost 4 bases at V and 1 base at J; junction bases unmatched: 12. The CDR3 is CASSPAGLAGLNTGELFF. CDR3 sequence (DNA): TGTGCCAGCAGCCCAGCAGGGCTAGCGGGCTTGAACACCGGGGAGCTGTTTTTT.

The CDR3 bases are TGTGCCAGCAGTTTTCCCCTGGCGGACATTGACTCCTACGAGCAGTACTTC. Amino acid sequence: CASSFPLADIDSYEQYF. The chain carries TRBV28 and TRBJ2-7; possible D gene TRBD1, 5 bases. Trimming took off 3 bases at V and 0 bases at J, with 18 bases between the two ends. Germline CDR1 and CDR2: MDHEN and SYDVKM. The CDR3 consists of 17 residues.

The chain joins TRBV5-1 to TRBJ2-1; D perhaps matches TRBD2 (6 bases). The CDR3 contains 15 residues. V lost 0 bases, J lost 0 bases, and 7 bases lay in between. Germline CDR1 and CDR2: SGHRS and YFSETQ. In DNA, the CDR3 is TGCGCCAGCAGCTTGGTCGGGGGCTCCTACAATGAGCAGTTCTTC. Translated: CASSLVGGSYNEQFF. Full variable domain (rest looked up from reference TRBV5-1 and TRBJ2-1): KAGVTQTPRYLIKTRGQQVTLSCSPISGHRSVSWYQQTPGQGLQFLFEYFSETQRNKGNFPGRFSGRQFSNSRSEMNVSTLELGDSALYLCASSLVGGSYNEQFFGPGTRLTVL.

This chain joins TRBV25-1 and TRBJ1-1; 7 nucleotides match TRBD1. The CDR3 covers 15 residues. After removal of 2 bases from V and 3 bases from J, the junction contained 6 bases not matched to a gene. Germline CDR1 reads MGHDK; CDR2 reads SYGVNS. CDR3 in DNA: TGTGCCAGCAGTGAACCCCGAACAGGGGACACTGAAGCTTTCTTT. Protein product: CASSEPRTGDTEAFF.

The chain combines TRBV9 with TRBJ2-1; 13 bases fit TRBD2. There are 16 residues in the CDR3. The V gene's germline CDR1 is SGDLS and CDR2 YYNGEE. The V segment lost 4 bases and the J segment 6 bases; nucleotides outside the gene matches: 7. Here the CDR3 reads CASSPRTSGSSNEQFF. CDR3 nucleotides: TGTGCCAGCAGCCCAAGGACTAGCGGGAGCTCCAATGAGCAGTTCTTC. The variable domain in full, with the rest retrieved from reference TRBV9 and TRBJ2-1, is DSGVTQTPKHLITATGQRVTLRCSPRSGDLSVYWYQQSLDQGLQFLIQYYNGEERAKGNILERFSAQQFPDLHSELNLSSLELGDSALYFCASSPRTSGSSNEQFFGPGTRLTVL.

The CDR3: CASSEIGGADTQYF. CDR3 nucleotides: TGTGCCAGCAGTGAGATAGGGGGCGCAGATACGCAGTATTTT. The chain carries TRBV6-1 and TRBJ2-3; 7 bases are shared with TRBD1. V dropped 3 bases and J dropped 4; count of bases not matched to a gene: 4. CDR1 MNHNS and CDR2 SASEGT come from the germline V gene. CDR3 size: 14 residues.

The chain has TRBV5-6 and TRBJ1-2; D remains unclear. The CDR3 has 15 amino acids. The germline CDR1 and CDR2 sequences are SGHDT and YYEEEE. V lost 4 bases, J lost 10 bases, and 23 bases lay in between. The CDR3, as DNA: TGTGCCAGCAGCCCTCCGGCGACATTCCCCGATGACTACACCTTC. This gives the protein CASSPPATFPDDYTF.

The V call is TRBV5-1, the J call TRBJ2-5; D not resolved. Germline-derived CDR1 and CDR2 are SGHRS and YFSETQ. The CDR3 has 15 residues. V was trimmed by 4 bases and J by 3 bases, leaving 16 bases between them. The CDR3 sequence is CASSLLLAGKETQYF. CDR3 DNA: TGCGCCAGCAGCCTCCTCCTGGCAGGTAAAGAGACCCAGTACTTC.

The chain employs TRBV4-1 and TRBJ2-7; 10 bases are a match to TRBD1. CDR1 is MGHRA and CDR2 is YSYEKL in the germline V gene. The CDR3 consists of 16 residues. Unmatched junction bases numbered 9, after V lost 4 bases and J lost 3 bases. CDR3 DNA sequence: TGCGCCAGCAGCCCGCCATGGGACAGGGGAGACTACGAGCAGTACTTC. Residues: CASSPPWDRGDYEQYF.

This chain connects TRBV7-2 to TRBJ1-5, with D maybe TRBD1 (6 bases). The CDR3 spans 14 residues. Germline CDR1 reads SGHTA; CDR2 reads FQGNSA. The ends were cut back, 5 bases at V and 0 bases at J, with 8 bases in the middle. CDR3 DNA sequence: TGTGCCAGCAGCCGGGACATTAGCAATCAGCCCCAGCATTTT. Its translation: CASSRDISNQPQHF.

This chain links TRBV29-1 with TRBJ1-1; D possibly corresponds to TRBD1 (5 bases). This CDR3 region has 13 residues. CDR1 SQVTM and CDR2 ANQGSEA come from the germline V gene. V was trimmed by 1 base and J by 0 bases, leaving 6 bases between them. The CDR3 is CSVEGQLNTEAFF. DNA for the CDR3: TGCAGCGTTGAAGGACAGTTGAACACTGAAGCTTTCTTT.

The gene calls are TRBV6-5 and TRBJ1-2, with unresolved D. CDR3 length equals 14 residues. The ends were cut back, 6 bases at V and 4 bases at J, with 15 bases in the middle. Germline V gene sequence: CDR1 MNHEY, CDR2 SVGAGI. The CDR3, as DNA: TGTGCCAGCAGCCGGGAAGGAAAACTCTATGGCTACACCTTC. Its translation: CASSREGKLYGYTF.

The chain links TRBV9 to TRBJ1-1; D gene ambiguous. Germline lookup yields CDR1 SGDLS and CDR2 YYNGEE. The CDR3 sequence is 15 residues long. V shed 0 bases and J shed 5 bases, with 14 bases lying between them. In DNA form, the CDR3 reads TGTGCCAGCAGCGTAGTCCCCGGGGTGGGAACTGAAGCTTTCTTT. Translating it yields CASSVVPGVGTEAFF.

The chain employs TRBV10-2 and TRBJ1-6, with D possibly being TRBD1 (5 bases). The CDR3 is made up of 16 amino acids. V lost 3 bases to trimming and J lost 0 bases, with 9 bases between them. The germline CDR1 and CDR2 sequences are WSHSY and SAAADI. The CDR3 DNA follows: TGCGCCAGCAGTGATAACAGGAGCTCCTATAATTCACCCCTCCACTTT. Amino acids: CASSDNRSSYNSPLHF.

V and J are TRBV5-1 and TRBJ2-5; TRBD1 agrees at 7 bases. The V and J ends lost 4 bases and 3 bases, in that order; junction bases with no gene match: 9. The CDR3 spans 15 residues. Germline V gene sequence: CDR1 SGHRS, CDR2 YFSETQ. The chain's CDR3 is CASSPETGTEETQYF. The CDR3 nucleotides are TGCGCCAGCAGCCCCGAAACCGGGACAGAAGAGACCCAGTACTTC.

The chain employs TRBV7-8 and TRBJ1-4; weak D call: TRBD1 (5 bases). CDR1 and CDR2 from the germline V gene are SGHVS and FQNEAQ. Trimming cost V 1 base and J 6 bases, with 12 bases left between them. The CDR3 consists of 15 residues. CDR3 amino acids: CASSLEGATHEKLFF. The DNA for the CDR3 is TGTGCCAGCAGCTTAGAAGGGGCGACCCATGAAAAACTGTTTTTT.

The V call is TRBV7-3, the J call TRBJ2-3, with 7 bases identical to TRBD2. This CDR3 is built from 14 residues. The germline CDR1 and CDR2 sequences are SGHTA and FQGTGA. Trimming took 2 bases from V and 4 from J; bases not matched to a gene: 3. The CDR3 loop is CASSLGGSPDTQYF. The CDR3 DNA follows: TGTGCCAGCAGCTTAGGCGGGAGCCCAGATACGCAGTATTTT.

The rearrangement links TRBV27 to TRBJ1-3, with D maybe TRBD1 (5 bases). V lost 5 bases and J 4 bases, leaving 15 bases between the germline ends. CDR3 length: 15 residues. Germline-derived CDR1 and CDR2 are MNHEY and SMNVEV (reference sequence). The CDR3 loop reads CASSLMGGFGNTIYF. Written as DNA, the CDR3 is TGTGCCAGCAGTCTTATGGGGGGTTTCGGAAACACCATATATTTT.

The chain carries TRBV27 and TRBJ1-1; TRBD1 matches at 7 bases. The CDR3 runs 14 residues. With V trimmed by 1 base and J by 10 bases, 9 bases remained unmatched. CDR1 is MNHEY, CDR2 SMNVEV, per germline (reference sequence). The CDR3 DNA reads as TGTGCCAGCAGTTTATACGGGGACAGACAAATAGCTTTCTTT. Amino acid sequence: CASSLYGDRQIAFF.

V usage is TRBV2 and J usage is TRBJ1-3; D is possibly TRBD1 (6 bases). V gave up 2 bases and J gave up 3 bases, with 14 bases separating them. The CDR3 loop spans 16 amino acids. The germline gives CDR1 SNHLY, CDR2 FYNNEI. CDR3 region: CASSEKQDSHGNTIYF. As DNA, the CDR3 is TGTGCCAGCAGTGAAAAGCAGGACAGCCATGGAAACACCATATATTTT.

V and J are TRBV20-1 and TRBJ2-7; no definite D call. V lost 6 bases to trimming and J lost 4 bases, with 10 bases between them. CDR3 length: 11 residues. Germline V CDR1 and CDR2: DFQATT, SNEGSKA (reference sequence). This chain's CDR3 is CSAETSYEQYF. DNA of the CDR3: TGCAGTGCGGAGACCTCGTACGAGCAGTACTTC.

This chain connects TRBV6-5 to TRBJ1-4; a possible D gene is TRBD1 (5 bases). Trimming pared 5 bases from V and 8 bases from J, leaving 12 bases between. The CDR3 is 13 residues long. CDR1 MNHEY and CDR2 SVGAGI come from the germline V gene. Written as DNA, the CDR3 is TGTGCCAGCAGTATAGGGGCTGGCGAAAAACTGTTTTTT. Amino acids: CASSIGAGEKLFF.